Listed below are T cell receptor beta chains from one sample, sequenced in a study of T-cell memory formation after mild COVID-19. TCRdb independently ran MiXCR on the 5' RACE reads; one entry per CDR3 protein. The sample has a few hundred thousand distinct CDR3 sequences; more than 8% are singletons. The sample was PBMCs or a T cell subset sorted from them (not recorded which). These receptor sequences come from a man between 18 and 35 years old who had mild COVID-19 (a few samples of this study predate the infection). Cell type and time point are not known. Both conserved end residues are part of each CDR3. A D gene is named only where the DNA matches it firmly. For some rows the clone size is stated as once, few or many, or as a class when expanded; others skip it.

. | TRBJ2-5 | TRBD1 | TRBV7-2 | CASSLALGTGETQYF | TGTGCCAGCAGCTTAGCGCTGGGGACAGGGGAGACCCAGTACTTC
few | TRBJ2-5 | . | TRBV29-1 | CSVDFPAGETQYF | TGCAGCGTTGATTTTCCAGCAGGCGAGACCCAGTACTTC
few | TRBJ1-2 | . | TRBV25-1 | CASSEMGRGEANYGYTF | TGTGCCAGCAGTGAAATGGGCAGGGGAGAAGCTAACTATGGCTACACCTTC
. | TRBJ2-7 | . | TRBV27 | CASSLGYGIYEQYF | TGTGCCAGCAGTTTGGGGTATGGGATCTACGAGCAGTACTTC
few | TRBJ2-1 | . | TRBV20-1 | CSAAFDSDVGEQFF | TGCAGTGCTGCCTTCGATAGCGACGTGGGTGAGCAGTTCTTC
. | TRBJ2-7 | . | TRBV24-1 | CATSDRIYEQYF | TGTGCCACCAGTGACCGGATCTACGAGCAGTACTTC
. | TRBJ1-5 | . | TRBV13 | CASSAPGRNQPQHF | TGTGCCAGCAGCGCACCGGGACGCAATCAGCCCCAGCATTTT
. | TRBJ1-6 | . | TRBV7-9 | CASSLAQINSPLHF | TGTGCCAGCAGCTTAGCGCAGATTAATTCACCCCTCCACTTT
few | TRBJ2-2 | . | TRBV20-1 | CSARGGPTLNTGELFF | TGCAGTGCTAGAGGTGGGCCCACTTTGAACACCGGGGAGCTGTTTTTT
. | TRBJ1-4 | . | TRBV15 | CATSRAGTSREKLFF | TGTGCCACCAGCAGGGCCGGGACGTCGCGAGAAAAACTGTTTTTT
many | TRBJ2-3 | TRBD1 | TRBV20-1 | CSASTPGQGTDTQYF | TGCAGTGCTTCCACACCGGGACAGGGGACAGATACGCAGTATTTT
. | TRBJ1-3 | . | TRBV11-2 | CASSSAGSTANSGNTIYF | TGTGCCAGCAGCTCAGCGGGTAGTACCGCGAACTCTGGAAACACCATATATTTT
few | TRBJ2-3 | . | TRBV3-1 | CASSQAGAGDTQYF | TGTGCCAGCAGCCAGGCGGGGGCTGGAGATACGCAGTATTTT
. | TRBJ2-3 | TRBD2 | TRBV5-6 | CASRAGLADTQYF | TGTGCCAGCAGGGCGGGACTAGCGGATACGCAGTATTTT
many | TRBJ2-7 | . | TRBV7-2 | CASSLEVEQYF | TGTGCCAGCAGCTTAGAGGTCGAGCAGTACTTC
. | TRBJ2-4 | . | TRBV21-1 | CASSKKECSIRNIQYF | TGTGCCAGCAGCAAAAAAGAGTGCAGTATCCGAAACATTCAGTACTTC
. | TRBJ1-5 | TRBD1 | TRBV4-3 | CASSQEGRGDQPQHF | TGCGCCAGCAGCCAAGAAGGCAGGGGGGATCAGCCCCAGCATTTT
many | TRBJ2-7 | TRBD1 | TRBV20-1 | CSARDPGQLHEQYF | TGCAGTGCTAGAGATCCGGGACAGCTCCACGAGCAGTACTTC
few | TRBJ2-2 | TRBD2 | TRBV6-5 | CASSPPGLASGELFF | TGTGCCAGCAGTCCCCCGGGACTAGCTTCCGGGGAGCTGTTTTTT
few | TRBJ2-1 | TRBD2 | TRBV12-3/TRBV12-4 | CASSFLYGGAGEQFF | TGTGCCAGCAGTTTTCTTTACGGGGGGGCAGGTGAGCAGTTCTTC
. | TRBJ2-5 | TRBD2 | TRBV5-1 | CASSLAGTIRSQTQYF | TGCGCCAGCAGCTTGGCTGGGACTATACGGAGTCAGACCCAGTACTTC
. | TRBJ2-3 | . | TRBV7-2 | CASSLPPGADTQYF | TGTGCCAGCAGCTTACCCCCTGGGGCAGATACGCAGTATTTT
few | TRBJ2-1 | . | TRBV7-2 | CASSPTPGASYNEQFF | TGTGCCAGCAGCCCTACGCCGGGGGCCTCCTACAATGAGCAGTTCTTC
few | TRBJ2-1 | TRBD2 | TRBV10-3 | CAIGGEGDEQFF | TGTGCCATCGGGGGGGAGGGCGATGAGCAGTTCTTC
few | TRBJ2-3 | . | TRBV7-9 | CASSQLQGSTDTQYF | TGTGCCAGCAGCCAATTACAGGGTAGCACAGATACGCAGTATTTT
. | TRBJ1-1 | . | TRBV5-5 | CASSLWGETEAFF | TGTGCCAGCAGCTTGTGGGGGGAAACTGAAGCTTTCTTT
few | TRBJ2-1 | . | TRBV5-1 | CASSLGLGTQFF | TGCGCCAGCAGCTTGGGCCTTGGGACTCAGTTCTTC
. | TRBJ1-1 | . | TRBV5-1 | CASSLQLVGGTEAFF | TGCGCCAGCAGCTTGCAATTGGTCGGGGGCACTGAAGCTTTCTTT
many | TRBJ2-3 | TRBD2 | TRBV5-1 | CASSRTSGGSSTDTQYF | TGCGCCAGCAGCAGAACTAGCGGGGGGTCTTCCACAGATACGCAGTATTTT
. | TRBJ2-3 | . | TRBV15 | CATREGGDTQYF | TGTGCCACCCGTGAAGGGGGAGATACGCAGTATTTT
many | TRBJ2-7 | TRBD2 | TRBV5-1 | CASSAGDKGGGSDEQYF | TGCGCCAGCAGCGCGGGGGATAAAGGCGGGGGTTCGGACGAGCAGTACTTC
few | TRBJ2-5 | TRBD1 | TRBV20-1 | CSAATGQIQETQYF | TGCAGTGCGGCGACGGGACAGATACAAGAGACCCAGTACTTC
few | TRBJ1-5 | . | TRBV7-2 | CASSLFAVPNQPQHF | TGTGCCAGCAGCTTATTCGCAGTACCTAATCAGCCCCAGCATTTT
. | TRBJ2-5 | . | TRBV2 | CASSDGGSWGAQETQYF | TGTGCCAGCAGTGACGGGGGTTCTTGGGGAGCCCAAGAGACCCAGTACTTC
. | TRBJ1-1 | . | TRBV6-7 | CASSFETENTEAFF | TGTGCCAGCAGTTTCGAGACAGAGAACACTGAAGCTTTCTTT
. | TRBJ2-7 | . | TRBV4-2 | CASSQGVTGTYEQYF | TGTGCCAGCAGCCAAGGGGTTACAGGAACCTACGAGCAGTACTTC
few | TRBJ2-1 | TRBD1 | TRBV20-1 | CSARDGRGTGVYNEQFF | TGCAGTGCTAGAGATGGACGGGGGACAGGGGTATACAATGAGCAGTTCTTC
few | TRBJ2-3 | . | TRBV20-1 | CSARLYTDTQYF | TGCAGTGCTAGACTGTACACAGATACGCAGTATTTT
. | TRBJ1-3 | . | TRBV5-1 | CASSLVSSGNTIYF | TGCGCCAGCAGCTTGGTCTCCTCTGGAAACACCATATATTTT
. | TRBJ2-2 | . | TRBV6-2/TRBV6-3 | CASSYLGTAGELFF | TGTGCCAGCAGTTACCTGGGTACGGCCGGGGAGCTGTTTTTT
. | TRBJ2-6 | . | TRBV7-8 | CASSLVFRGGGSGANVLTF | TGTGCCAGCAGCTTAGTGTTCCGGGGAGGCGGCTCTGGGGCCAACGTCCTGACTTTC
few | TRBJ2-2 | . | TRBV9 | CASSTRTDSTGELFF | TGTGCCAGCAGCACTCGGACAGATAGCACCGGGGAGCTGTTTTTT
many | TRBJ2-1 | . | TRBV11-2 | CASSPYGYNEQFF | TGTGCCAGCAGCCCCTATGGGTACAATGAGCAGTTCTTC
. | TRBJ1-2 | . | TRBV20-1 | CSASEYSIAYYGYTF | TGCAGTGCTAGCGAGTACAGCATCGCATACTATGGCTACACCTTC
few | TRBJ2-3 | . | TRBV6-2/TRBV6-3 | CASSWPDTQYF | TGTGCCAGCAGTTGGCCGGATACGCAGTATTTT